Sequencing of this TCR beta chain was carried out in a study of blood T cell repertoires in COVID-19. Overall study: Donors in the United States, Italy and Spain gave samples during acute or convalescent COVID-19. Nucleic acid was either cDNA or gDNA, and it came from T cells, B-cell-depleted T cells, or PBMCs.

Original handling: By means of reference gene primer amplification, nucleated cell counts were estimated. Libraries were prepared by immunoSEQ multiplex PCR; TCRdb keeps only in-frame clonotypes and omits some of them. V and J calls and clone size are given by that table; D and trimming were obtained from the DNA. Of roughly 87,000 clones listed, roughly 87% are singletons. V trimming: 9 bases; J trimming: 1 base; junction bases outside the gene matches: 5. This CDR3 is 14 amino acids long. Looked up from germline, CDR1 is LNHNV and CDR2 is YYDKDF (reference sequence). Material for sequencing was peripheral blood. This sequence originates from a woman older than 75 with active COVID-19. The rearrangement joins TRBV15 to TRBJ1-5; the match to TRBD1 covers 8 bases. Here the CDR3 reads CATAGGKSNQPQHF. CDR3 nucleotide sequence: TGTGCCACGGCAGGGGGCAAAAGCAATCAGCCCCAGCATTTT.